This TCR beta chain is from a study of cytomegalovirus exposure and HLA in healthy donors. Findings of the study overall: Previous analysis showed most TCR beta V segments were productive about 90% or about 30% of the time.

CDR1 is SGHTA, CDR2 FQGNSA, per germline. V was pared by 6 bases and J by 0 bases, with 17 bases between. This CDR3 has 16 residues. Vbeta (60) and Jbeta (13) primers were used in the PCR. Sequenced by immunoSEQ multiplex PCR; TCRdb stores in-frame clones only, minus some. Among about 210,000 clones listed, approximately 80% were seen once. Of note for this clone: Its antigen is not known.

Sequencing was done on a sample of PBMCs. This clonotype was sampled from a woman aged 45-65 years in good health and CMV-seropositive. The J gene is TRBJ1-2, the V gene TRBV7-2; D is ambiguous. The CDR3 sequence: CASSPRWAPANYGYTF. The CDR3 DNA follows: TGTGCCAGCAGTCCACGTTGGGCTCCCGCTAACTATGGCTACACCTTC.